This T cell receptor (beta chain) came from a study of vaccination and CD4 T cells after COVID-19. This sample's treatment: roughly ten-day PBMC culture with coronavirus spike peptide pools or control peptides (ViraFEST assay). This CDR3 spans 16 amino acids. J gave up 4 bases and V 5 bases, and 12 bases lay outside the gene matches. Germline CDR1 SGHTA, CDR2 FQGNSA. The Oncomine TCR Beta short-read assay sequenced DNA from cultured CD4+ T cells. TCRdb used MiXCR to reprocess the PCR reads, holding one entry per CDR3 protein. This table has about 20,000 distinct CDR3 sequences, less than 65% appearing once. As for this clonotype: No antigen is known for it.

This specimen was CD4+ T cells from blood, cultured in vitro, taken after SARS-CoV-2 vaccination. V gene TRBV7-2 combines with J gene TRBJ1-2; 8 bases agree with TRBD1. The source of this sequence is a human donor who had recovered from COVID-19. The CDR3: CASSIQDRVQGYGYTF. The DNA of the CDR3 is TGTGCCAGCAGCATCCAGGACAGGGTTCAGGGCTATGGCTACACCTTC.